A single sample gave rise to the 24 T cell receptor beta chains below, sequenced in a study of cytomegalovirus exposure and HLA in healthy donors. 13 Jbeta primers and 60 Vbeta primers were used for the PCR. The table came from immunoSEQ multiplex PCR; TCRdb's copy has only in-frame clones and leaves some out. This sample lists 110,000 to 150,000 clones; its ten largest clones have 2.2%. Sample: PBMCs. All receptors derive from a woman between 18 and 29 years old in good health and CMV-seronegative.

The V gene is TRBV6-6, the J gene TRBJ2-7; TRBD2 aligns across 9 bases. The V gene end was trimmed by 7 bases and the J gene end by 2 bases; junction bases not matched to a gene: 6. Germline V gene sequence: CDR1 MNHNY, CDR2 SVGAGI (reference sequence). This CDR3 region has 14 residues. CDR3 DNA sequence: TGTGCCAGCAATGCGGGAGGGGCCGCCTACGAGCAGTACGTC. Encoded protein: CASNAGGAAYEQYV.

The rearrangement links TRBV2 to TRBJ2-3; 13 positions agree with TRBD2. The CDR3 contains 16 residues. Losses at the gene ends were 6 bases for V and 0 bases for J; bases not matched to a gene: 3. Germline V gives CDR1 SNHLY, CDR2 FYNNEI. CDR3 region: CASSLLAGGSTDTQYF. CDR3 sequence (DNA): TGTGCCAGCAGCCTACTAGCGGGAGGGAGCACAGATACGCAGTATTTT.

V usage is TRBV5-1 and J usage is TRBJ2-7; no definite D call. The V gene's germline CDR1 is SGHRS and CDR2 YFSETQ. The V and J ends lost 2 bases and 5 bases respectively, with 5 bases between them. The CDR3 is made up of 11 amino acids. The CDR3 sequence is CASSFRDEQYF. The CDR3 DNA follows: TGCGCCAGCAGCTTTCGTGACGAGCAGTACTTC.

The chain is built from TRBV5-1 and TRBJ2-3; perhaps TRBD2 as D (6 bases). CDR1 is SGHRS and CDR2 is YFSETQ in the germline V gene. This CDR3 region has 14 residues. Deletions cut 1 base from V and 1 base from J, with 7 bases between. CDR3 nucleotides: TGCGCCAGCAGCTTGTCTAGCGGCACAGATACGCAGTATTTT. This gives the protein CASSLSSGTDTQYF. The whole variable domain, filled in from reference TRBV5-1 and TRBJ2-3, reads KAGVTQTPRYLIKTRGQQVTLSCSPISGHRSVSWYQQTPGQGLQFLFEYFSETQRNKGNFPGRFSGRQFSNSRSEMNVSTLELGDSALYLCASSLSSGTDTQYFGPGTRLTVL.

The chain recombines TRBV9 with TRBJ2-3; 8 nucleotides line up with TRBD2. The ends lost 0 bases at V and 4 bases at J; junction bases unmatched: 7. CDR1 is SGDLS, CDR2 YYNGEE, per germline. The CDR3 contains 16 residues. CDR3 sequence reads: CASSVAMREDADTQYF. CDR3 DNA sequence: TGTGCCAGCAGCGTAGCCATGCGGGAGGACGCAGATACGCAGTATTTT. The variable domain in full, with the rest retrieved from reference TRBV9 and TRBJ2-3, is DSGVTQTPKHLITATGQRVTLRCSPRSGDLSVYWYQQSLDQGLQFLIQYYNGEERAKGNILERFSAQQFPDLHSELNLSSLELGDSALYFCASSVAMREDADTQYFGPGTRLTVL.

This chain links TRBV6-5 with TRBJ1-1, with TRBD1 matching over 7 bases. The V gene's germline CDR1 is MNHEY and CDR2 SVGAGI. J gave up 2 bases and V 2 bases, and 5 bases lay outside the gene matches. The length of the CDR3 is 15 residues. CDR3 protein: CASSYRGRGNTEAFF. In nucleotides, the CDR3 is TGTGCCAGCAGTTACAGGGGGCGCGGAAACACTGAAGCTTTCTTT.

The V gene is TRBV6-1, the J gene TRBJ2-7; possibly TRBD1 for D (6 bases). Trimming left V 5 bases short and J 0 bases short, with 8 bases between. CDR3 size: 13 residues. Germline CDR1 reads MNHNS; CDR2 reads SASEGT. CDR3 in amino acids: CASSTGFSYEQYF. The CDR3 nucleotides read TGTGCCAGCAGTACAGGGTTCTCCTACGAGCAGTACTTC.

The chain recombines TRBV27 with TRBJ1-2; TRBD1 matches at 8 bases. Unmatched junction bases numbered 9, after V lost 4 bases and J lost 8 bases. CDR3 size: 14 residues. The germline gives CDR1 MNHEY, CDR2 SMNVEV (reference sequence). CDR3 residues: CASSSTGGGGGYTF. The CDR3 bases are TGTGCCAGCAGTTCAACAGGGGGGGGAGGCGGCTACACCTTC.

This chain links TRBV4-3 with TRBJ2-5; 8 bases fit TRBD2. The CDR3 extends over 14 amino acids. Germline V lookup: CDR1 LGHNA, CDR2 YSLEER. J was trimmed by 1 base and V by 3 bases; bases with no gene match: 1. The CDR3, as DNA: TGCGCCAGCAGCCAGACTAGCGTCCAAGAGACCCAGTACTTC. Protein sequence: CASSQTSVQETQYF.

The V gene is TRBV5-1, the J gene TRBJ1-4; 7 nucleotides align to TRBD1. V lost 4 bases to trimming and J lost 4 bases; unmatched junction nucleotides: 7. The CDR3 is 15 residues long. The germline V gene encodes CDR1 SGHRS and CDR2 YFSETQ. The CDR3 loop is CASSAQGQLNEKLFF. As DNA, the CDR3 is TGCGCCAGCAGCGCCCAGGGACAGCTTAATGAAAAACTGTTTTTT. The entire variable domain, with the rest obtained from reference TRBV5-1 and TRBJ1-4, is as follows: KAGVTQTPRYLIKTRGQQVTLSCSPISGHRSVSWYQQTPGQGLQFLFEYFSETQRNKGNFPGRFSGRQFSNSRSEMNVSTLELGDSALYLCASSAQGQLNEKLFFGSGTQLSVL.

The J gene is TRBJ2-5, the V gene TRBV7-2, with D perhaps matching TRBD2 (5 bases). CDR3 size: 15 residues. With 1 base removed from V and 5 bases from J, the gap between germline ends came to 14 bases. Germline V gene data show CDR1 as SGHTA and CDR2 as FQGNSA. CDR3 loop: CASSLGTFLRETQYF. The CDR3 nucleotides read TGTGCCAGCAGCTTAGGGACTTTTCTGAGGGAGACCCAGTACTTC.

CDR3 amino acids: CASRGNEQFF. CDR3 DNA: TGTGCCAGCCGGGGGAATGAGCAGTTCTTC. The chain carries TRBV6-1 and TRBJ2-1; a possible D gene is TRBD2 (6 bases). This CDR3 contains 10 residues. The germline gives CDR1 MNHNS, CDR2 SASEGT. V dropped 8 bases and J dropped 7 bases, with 6 bases sitting between them.

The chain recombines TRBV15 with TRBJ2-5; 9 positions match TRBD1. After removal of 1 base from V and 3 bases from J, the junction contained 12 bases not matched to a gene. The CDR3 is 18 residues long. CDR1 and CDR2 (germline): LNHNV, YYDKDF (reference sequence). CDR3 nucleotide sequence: TGTGCCACCAGCAGAGGACCGGGACAGGGATCCTCGAAAGAGACCCAGTACTTC. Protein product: CATSRGPGQGSSKETQYF.

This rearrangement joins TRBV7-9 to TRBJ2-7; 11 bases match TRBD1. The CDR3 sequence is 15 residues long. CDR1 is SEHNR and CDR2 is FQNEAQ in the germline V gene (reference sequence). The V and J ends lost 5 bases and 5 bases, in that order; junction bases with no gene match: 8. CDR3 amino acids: CASSRQGQGAHEQYF. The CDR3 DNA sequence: TGTGCCAGCAGCCGACAAGGACAGGGGGCCCACGAGCAGTACTTC.

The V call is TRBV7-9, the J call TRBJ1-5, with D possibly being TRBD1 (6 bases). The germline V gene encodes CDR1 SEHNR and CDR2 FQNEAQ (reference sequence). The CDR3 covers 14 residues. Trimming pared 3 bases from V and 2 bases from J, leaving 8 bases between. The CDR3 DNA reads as TGTGCCAGCAGCTTTGCAGGGGGCAATCAGCCCCAGCATTTT. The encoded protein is CASSFAGGNQPQHF. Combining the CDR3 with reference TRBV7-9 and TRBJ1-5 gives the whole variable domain DTGVSQNPRHKITKRGQNVTFRCDPISEHNRLYWYRQTLGQGPEFLTYFQNEAQLEKSRLLSDRFSAERPKGSFSTLEIQRTEQGDSAMYLCASSFAGGNQPQHFGDGTRLSIL.

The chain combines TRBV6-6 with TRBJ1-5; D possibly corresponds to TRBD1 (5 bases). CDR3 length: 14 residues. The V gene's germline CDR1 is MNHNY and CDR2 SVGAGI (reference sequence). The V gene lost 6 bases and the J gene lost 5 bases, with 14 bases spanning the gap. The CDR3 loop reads CASSPAGDHQPQHF. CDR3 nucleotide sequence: TGTGCCAGCAGCCCCGCGGGGGACCATCAGCCCCAGCATTTT.

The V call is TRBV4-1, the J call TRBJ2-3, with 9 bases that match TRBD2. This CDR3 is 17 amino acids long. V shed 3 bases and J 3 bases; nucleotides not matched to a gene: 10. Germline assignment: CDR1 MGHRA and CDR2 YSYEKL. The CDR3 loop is CASSQGSGTSLTDTQYF. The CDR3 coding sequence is TGCGCCAGCAGCCAGGGCTCCGGGACTAGCTTAACAGATACGCAGTATTTT.

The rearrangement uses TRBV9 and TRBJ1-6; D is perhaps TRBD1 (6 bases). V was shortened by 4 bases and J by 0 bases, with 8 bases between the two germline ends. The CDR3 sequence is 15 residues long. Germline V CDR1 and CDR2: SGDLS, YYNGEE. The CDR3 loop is CASSTGSSYNSPLHF. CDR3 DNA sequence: TGTGCCAGCAGCACAGGGAGCTCCTATAATTCACCCCTCCACTTT.

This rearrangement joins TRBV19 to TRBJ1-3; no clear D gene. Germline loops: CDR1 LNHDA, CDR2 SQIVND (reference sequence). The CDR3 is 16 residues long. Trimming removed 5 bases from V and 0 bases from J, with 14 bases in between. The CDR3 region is CASSLTPTFSGNTIYF. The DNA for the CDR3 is TGTGCCAGTAGTTTAACCCCTACCTTCTCTGGAAACACCATATATTTT. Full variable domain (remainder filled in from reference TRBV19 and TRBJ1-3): DGGITQSPKYLFRKEGQNVTLSCEQNLNHDAMYWYRQDPGQGLRLIYYSQIVNDFQKGDIAEGYSVSREKKESFPLTVTSAQKNPTAFYLCASSLTPTFSGNTIYFGEGSWLTVV.

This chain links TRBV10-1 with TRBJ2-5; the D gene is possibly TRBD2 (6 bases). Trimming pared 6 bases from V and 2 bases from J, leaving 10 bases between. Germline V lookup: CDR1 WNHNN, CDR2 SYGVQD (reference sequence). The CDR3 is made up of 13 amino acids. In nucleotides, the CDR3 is TGCGCCAGCAGACTCCGGGGGCAAGAGACCCAGTACTTC. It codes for CASRLRGQETQYF.

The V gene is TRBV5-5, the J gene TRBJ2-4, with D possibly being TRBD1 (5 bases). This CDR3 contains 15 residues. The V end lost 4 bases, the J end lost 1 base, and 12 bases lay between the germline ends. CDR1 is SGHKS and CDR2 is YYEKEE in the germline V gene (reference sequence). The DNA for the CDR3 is TGTGCCAGCAGCCTGAATGGACACGCCAAAAACATTCAGTACTTC. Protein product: CASSLNGHAKNIQYF.

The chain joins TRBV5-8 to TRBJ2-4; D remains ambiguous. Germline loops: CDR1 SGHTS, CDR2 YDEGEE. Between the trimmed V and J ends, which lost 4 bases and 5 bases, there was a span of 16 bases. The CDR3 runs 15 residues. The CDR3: CASSRLRFSENIQYF. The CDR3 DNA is TGTGCCAGCAGCCGACTTAGGTTCTCAGAAAACATTCAGTACTTC.

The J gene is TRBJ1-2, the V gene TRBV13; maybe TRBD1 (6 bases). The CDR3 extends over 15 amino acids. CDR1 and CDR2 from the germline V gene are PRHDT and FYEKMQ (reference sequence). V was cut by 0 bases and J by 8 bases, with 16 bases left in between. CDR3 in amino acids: CASSLGSPGGQGYTF. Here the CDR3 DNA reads TGTGCCAGCAGCTTAGGGTCGCCGGGGGGGCAAGGCTACACCTTC.

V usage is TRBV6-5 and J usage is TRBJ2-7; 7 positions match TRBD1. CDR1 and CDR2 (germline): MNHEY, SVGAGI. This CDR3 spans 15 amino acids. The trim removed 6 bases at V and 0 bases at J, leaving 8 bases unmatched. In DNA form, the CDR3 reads TGTGCCAGCAGCCGTCAGGGGGTAAACTCCTACGAGCAGTACTTC. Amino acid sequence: CASSRQGVNSYEQYF.